This T cell receptor (beta chain) was identified during a study of T cell responses to AZD1222 COVID-19 vaccine. Study details: Doses given second, at about 4 or about 12 weeks, were pooled. Study-wide points: Spike-spanning, vaccine-associated CD4 TCRs were dominant at 160-218 and 743-854. Spike-specific TCR breadth and depth went up after people got two AZD1222 doses.

For this clone: Its antigen is still unknown.

V was clipped by 1 base and J by 7 bases, with 11 bases between them. Germline V gene data show CDR1 as SGHRS and CDR2 as YFSETQ. The CDR3 has 14 amino acids. Only in-frame clones appear in the TCRdb table, and some are missing; sequencing was by immunoSEQ multiplex PCR. The repertoire holds approximately 85,000 clones, with approximately 86% as singletons. This rearrangement joins TRBV5-1 to TRBJ1-4, with D unresolved. This TCR was recovered from an adult in good health. The material was peripheral blood, obtained on day 0 of AZD1222 vaccination. CDR3 loop: CASSLRAGGEKLFF. The CDR3 region has the DNA TGCGCCAGCAGCTTGAGGGCAGGCGGTGAAAAACTGTTTTTT.